This entry is about one T cell receptor (beta chain). Its antigen is still unknown. This specimen comes from a study of graft-versus-host responses after intestinal transplantation. Measured with immunoSEQ multiplex PCR; TCRdb has only the in-frame clones, and not every one. The sample consists of about 130,000 clones, around nine tenths of them appearing once. Per the germline V gene, CDR1 is MNHEY and CDR2 is SVGAGI. This CDR3 region has 13 residues. V dropped 4 bases and J dropped 5 bases, with 11 bases sitting between them. The TCR sequence derives from a human donor who received an intestinal transplant. The chain couples TRBV6-5 to TRBJ1-2, with D unresolved. The sequencing here drew on unstimulated CD4+ T cells sorted from spleen or lymph node cells, taken before intestinal transplant. The CDR3 spells CASSSHALYGYTF. The CDR3 nucleotides read TGTGCCAGCAGTTCTCACGCTCTATATGGCTACACCTTC.